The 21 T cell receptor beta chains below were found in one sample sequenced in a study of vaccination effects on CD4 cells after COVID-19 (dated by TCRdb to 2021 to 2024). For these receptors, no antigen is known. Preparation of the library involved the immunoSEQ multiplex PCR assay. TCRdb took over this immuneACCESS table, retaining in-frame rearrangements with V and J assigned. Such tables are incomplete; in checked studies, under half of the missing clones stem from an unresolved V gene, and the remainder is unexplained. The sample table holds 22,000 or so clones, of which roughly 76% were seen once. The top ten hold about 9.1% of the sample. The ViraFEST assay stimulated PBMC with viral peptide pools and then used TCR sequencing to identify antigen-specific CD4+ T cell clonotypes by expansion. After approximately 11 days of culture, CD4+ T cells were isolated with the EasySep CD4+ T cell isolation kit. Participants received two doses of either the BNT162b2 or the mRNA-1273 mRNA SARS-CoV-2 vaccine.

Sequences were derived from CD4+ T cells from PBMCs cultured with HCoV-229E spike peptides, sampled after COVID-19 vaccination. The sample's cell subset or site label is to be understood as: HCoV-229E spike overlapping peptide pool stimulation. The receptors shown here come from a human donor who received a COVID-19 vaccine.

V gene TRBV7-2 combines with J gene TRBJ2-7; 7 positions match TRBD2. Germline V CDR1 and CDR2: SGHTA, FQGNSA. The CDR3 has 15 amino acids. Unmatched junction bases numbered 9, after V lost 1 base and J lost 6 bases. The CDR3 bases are TGTGCCAGCAGCTTAGATTTTGGGACTAATTCCGAGCAGTACTTC. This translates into CASSLDFGTNSEQYF.

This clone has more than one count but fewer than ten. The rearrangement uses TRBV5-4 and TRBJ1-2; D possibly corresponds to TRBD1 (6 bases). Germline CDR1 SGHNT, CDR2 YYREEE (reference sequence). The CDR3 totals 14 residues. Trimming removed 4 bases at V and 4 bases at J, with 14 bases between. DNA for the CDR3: TGTGCCAGCAGCCCCAGGACAGACCGCTATGGCTACACCTTC. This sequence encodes CASSPRTDRYGYTF.

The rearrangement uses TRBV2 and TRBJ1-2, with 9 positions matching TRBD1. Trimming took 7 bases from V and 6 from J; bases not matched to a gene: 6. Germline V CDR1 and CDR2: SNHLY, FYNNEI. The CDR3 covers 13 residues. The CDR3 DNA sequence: TGTGCCAGCACCCTACAGGGGGCGAATGGCTACACCTTC. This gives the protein CASTLQGANGYTF.

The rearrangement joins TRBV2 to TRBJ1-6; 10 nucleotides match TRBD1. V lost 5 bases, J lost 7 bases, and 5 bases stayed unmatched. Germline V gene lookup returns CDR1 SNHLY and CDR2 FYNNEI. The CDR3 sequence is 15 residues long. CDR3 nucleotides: TGTGCCAGCAGTTGGACAGGGGGATTCAATTCACCCCTCCACTTT. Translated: CASSWTGGFNSPLHF.

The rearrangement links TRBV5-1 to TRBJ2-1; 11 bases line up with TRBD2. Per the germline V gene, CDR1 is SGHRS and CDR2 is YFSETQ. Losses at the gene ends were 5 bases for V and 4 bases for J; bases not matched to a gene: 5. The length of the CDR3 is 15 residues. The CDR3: CASRVASGGYNEQFF. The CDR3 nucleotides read TGCGCCAGCAGGGTCGCTAGCGGGGGGTACAATGAGCAGTTCTTC.

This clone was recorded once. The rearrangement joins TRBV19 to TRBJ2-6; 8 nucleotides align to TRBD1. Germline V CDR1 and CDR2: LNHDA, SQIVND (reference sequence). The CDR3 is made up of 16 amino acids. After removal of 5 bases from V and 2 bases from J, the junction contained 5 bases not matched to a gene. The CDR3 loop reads CASSSRDRTGANVLTF. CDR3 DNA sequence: TGTGCCAGTAGTTCTCGGGACAGGACTGGGGCCAACGTCCTGACTTTC.

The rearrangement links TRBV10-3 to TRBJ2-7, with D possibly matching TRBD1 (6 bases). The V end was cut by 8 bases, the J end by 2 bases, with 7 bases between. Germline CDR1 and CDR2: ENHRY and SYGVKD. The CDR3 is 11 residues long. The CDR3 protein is CAIWDTYEQYF. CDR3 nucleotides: TGTGCCATCTGGGACACCTACGAGCAGTACTTC.

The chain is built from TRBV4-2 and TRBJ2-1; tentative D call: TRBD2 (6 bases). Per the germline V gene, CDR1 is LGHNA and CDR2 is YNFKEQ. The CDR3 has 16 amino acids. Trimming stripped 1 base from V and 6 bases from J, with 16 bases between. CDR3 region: CASSQGEATRLNEQFF. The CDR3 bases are TGTGCCAGCAGCCAAGGGGAGGCCACCCGACTCAATGAGCAGTTCTTC.

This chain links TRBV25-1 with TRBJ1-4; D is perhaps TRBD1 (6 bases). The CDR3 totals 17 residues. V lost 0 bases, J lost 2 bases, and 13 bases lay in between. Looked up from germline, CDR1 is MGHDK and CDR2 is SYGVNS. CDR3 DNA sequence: TGTGCCAGCAGTGAATATGGGCGGGGGCCTACTAATGAAAAACTGTTTTTT. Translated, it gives CASSEYGRGPTNEKLFF.

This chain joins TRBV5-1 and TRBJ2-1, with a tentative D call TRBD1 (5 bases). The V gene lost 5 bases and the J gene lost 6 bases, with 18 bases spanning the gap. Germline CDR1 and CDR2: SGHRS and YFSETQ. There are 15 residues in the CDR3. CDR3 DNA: TGCGCCAGCAGTTTAAAACAGGTTTTCAGCAATGAGCAGTTCTTC. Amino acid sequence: CASSLKQVFSNEQFF.

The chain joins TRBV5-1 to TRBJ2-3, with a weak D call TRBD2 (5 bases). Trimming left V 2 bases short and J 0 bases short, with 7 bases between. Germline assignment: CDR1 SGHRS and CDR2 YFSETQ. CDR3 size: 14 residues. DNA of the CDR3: TGCGCCAGCAGCTTTGCTAGCAGCACAGATACGCAGTATTTT. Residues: CASSFASSTDTQYF.

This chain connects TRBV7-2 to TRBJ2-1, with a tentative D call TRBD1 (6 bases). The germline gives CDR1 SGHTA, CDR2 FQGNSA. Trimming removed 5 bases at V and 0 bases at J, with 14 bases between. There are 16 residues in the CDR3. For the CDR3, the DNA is TGTGCCAGCAGCGATATAGGACAGAGCTCCTACAATGAGCAGTTCTTC. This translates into CASSDIGQSSYNEQFF.

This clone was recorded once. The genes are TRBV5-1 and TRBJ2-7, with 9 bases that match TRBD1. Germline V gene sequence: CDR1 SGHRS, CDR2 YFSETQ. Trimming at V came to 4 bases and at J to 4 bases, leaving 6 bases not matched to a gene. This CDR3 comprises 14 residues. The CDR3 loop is CASSQATGGYEQYF. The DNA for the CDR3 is TGCGCCAGCAGCCAAGCGACAGGGGGATACGAGCAGTACTTC.

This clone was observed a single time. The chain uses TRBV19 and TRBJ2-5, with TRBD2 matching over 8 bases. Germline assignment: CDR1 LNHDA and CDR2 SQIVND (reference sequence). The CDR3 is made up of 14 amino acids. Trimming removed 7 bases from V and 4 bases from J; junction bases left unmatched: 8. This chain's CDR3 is CASNTKAGAETQYF. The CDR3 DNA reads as TGTGCCAGTAATACCAAAGCGGGAGCAGAGACCCAGTACTTC.

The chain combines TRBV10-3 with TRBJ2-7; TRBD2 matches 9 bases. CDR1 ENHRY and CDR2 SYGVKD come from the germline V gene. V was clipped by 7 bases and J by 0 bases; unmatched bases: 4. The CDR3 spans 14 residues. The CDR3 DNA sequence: TGTGCCATCAAGCGACTAGCGGACTCCTACGAGCAGTACTTC. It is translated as CAIKRLADSYEQYF.

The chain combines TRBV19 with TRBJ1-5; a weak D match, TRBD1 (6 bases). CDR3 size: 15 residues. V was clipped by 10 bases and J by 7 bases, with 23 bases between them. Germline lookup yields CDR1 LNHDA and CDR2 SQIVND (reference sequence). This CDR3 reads CATEHQGHSMQPQHF. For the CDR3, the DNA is TGTGCCACCGAGCACCAGGGACACTCTATGCAGCCCCAGCATTTT.

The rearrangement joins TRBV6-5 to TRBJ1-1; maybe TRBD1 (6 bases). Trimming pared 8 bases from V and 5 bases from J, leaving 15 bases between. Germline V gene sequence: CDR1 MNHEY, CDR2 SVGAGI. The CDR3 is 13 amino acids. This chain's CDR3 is CASESTGRTEAFF. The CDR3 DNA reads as TGTGCCAGCGAATCTACAGGGAGAACTGAAGCTTTCTTT.

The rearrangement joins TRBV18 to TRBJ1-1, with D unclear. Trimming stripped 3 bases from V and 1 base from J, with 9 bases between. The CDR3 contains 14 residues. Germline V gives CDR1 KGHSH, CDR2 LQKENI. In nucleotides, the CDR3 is TGTGCCAGCTCACCGAACACTCAGAACACTGAAGCTTTCTTT. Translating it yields CASSPNTQNTEAFF.

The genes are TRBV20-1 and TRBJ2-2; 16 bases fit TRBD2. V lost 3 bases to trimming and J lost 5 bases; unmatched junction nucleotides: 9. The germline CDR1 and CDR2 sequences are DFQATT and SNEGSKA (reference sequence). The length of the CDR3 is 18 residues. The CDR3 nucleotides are TGCAGTGCTAGTCTGGGACTAGCGGGAGGGCCGTGGACCGGGGAGCTGTTTTTT. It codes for CSASLGLAGGPWTGELFF.

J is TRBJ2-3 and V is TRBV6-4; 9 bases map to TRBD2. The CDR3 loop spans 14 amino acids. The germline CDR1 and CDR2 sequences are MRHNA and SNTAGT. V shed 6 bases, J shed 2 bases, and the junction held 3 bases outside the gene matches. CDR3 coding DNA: TGTGCCAGCAGCCCGGGACTAGCCACAGATACGCAGTATTTT. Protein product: CASSPGLATDTQYF.

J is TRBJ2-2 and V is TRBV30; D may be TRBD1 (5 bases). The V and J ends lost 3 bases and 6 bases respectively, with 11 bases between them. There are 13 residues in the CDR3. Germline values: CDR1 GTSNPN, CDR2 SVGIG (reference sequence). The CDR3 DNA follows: TGTGCCTGGAGGATGGGGCCCCCCGGGGAGCTGTTTTTT. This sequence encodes CAWRMGPPGELFF.